These T cell receptor beta chains were read from a single sample in a study of shared clonotypes between healthy human individuals. Some clones are missing from TCRdb's copy, which holds only in-frame ones; the method was immunoSEQ multiplex PCR. The table shows 90,000 to 150,000 clones, with approximately 70% occurring only once. Sequenced: memory CD8+ T cells sorted from blood. The receptors originated from a woman aged 25-40 years in good health. CDR3s include the opening cysteine and the closing phenylalanine or tryptophan. A D gene is named only where the DNA matches it firmly. Clone size, where shown, is once, few, many, or a class for clones that have expanded.

TRBJ2-3	.	TRBV28	.	CASSFLAGFTDTQYF	TGTGCCAGCAGTTTTCTTGCGGGATTCACAGATACGCAGTATTTT
TRBJ1-2	.	TRBV11-2	.	CASSPRPREGYTF	TGTGCCAGCAGCCCCCGCCCTAGGGAGGGCTACACCTTC
TRBJ1-1	once	TRBV27	.	CASSDYAEAFF	TGTGCCAGCAGTGACTATGCTGAAGCTTTCTTT
TRBJ2-1	many	TRBV4-1	.	CASSQLLYNEQFF	TGCGCCAGCAGCCAACTGCTCTACAATGAGCAGTTCTTC
TRBJ1-5	few	TRBV4-1	TRBD1	CASSPPDRDNQPQHF	TGCGCCAGCAGCCCGCCCGACAGGGACAATCAGCCCCAGCATTTT
TRBJ2-1	few	TRBV27	TRBD2	CASRWDSGASGGSQFF	TGTGCCAGCAGATGGGACAGTGGGGCTAGCGGGGGGTCGCAGTTCTTC
TRBJ2-2	.	TRBV6-4	.	CASSDVATGELFF	TGTGCCAGCAGTGACGTGGCGACCGGGGAGCTGTTTTTT
TRBJ2-5	.	TRBV21-1	.	CASSKGGTNQETQYF	TGTGCCAGCAGCAAAGGCGGGACTAACCAAGAGACCCAGTACTTC
TRBJ2-1	.	TRBV25-1	TRBD1	CASNGSGDSDNNEQFF	TGTGCCAGCAACGGAAGTGGGGACAGTGACAACAATGAGCAGTTCTTC
TRBJ2-7	few	TRBV25-1	TRBD1	CASSEDRVLEQYF	TGTGCCAGCAGTGAGGACAGGGTTCTCGAGCAGTACTTC
TRBJ2-7	.	TRBV25-1	.	CASSSPGAIQGIEQYF	TGTGCCAGCAGTTCGCCAGGGGCGATTCAGGGTATCGAGCAGTACTTC
TRBJ2-1	.	TRBV6-4	.	CASSPGESSYNEQFF	TGTGCCAGCAGTCCGGGAGAAAGCTCCTACAATGAGCAGTTCTTC
TRBJ2-7	.	TRBV12-5	.	CASGRDLGYEQYF	TGTGCTAGTGGCCGGGATTTGGGTTACGAGCAGTACTTC
TRBJ2-5	.	TRBV5-6	TRBD2	CASLLAGGQIPETQYF	TGTGCCAGCTTACTAGCGGGAGGGCAGATCCCCGAGACCCAGTACTTC
TRBJ1-4	.	TRBV2	.	CASRGGTLAEKLFF	TGTGCCAGCAGGGGGGGGACGTTAGCTGAAAAACTGTTTTTT
TRBJ2-3	medium-sized	TRBV2	.	CASSLRKAGAEGTDTQYF	TGTGCCAGCAGCCTAAGGAAGGCTGGAGCCGAGGGCACAGATACGCAGTATTTT
TRBJ2-7	once	TRBV28	.	CASTRAGVRSYEQYF	TGTGCCAGCACCCGCGCCGGGGTACGCTCCTACGAGCAGTACTTC
TRBJ2-2	.	TRBV7-8	.	CASSFGANTGELFF	TGTGCCAGCAGCTTCGGGGCGAACACCGGGGAGCTGTTTTTT
TRBJ2-2	.	TRBV5-8	.	CASSYGTPNTGELFF	TGTGCCAGCAGCTACGGGACACCTAACACCGGGGAGCTGTTTTTT
TRBJ1-4	.	TRBV4-1	.	CASSQGWLQVGEKLFF	TGCGCCAGCAGCCAAGGTTGGTTGCAGGTGGGTGAAAAACTGTTTTTT
TRBJ2-1	.	TRBV28	TRBD1	CASSTRLSGQGVDEQFF	TGTGCCAGCAGTACCCGCTTATCGGGACAGGGTGTTGATGAGCAGTTCTTC
TRBJ2-7	.	TRBV5-4	TRBD2	CASGSGGGSSYEQYF	TGTGCCAGCGGTAGCGGGGGGGGAAGCTCCTACGAGCAGTACTTC
TRBJ2-7	.	TRBV2	TRBD2	CASRAAGGTRGYEQYF	TGTGCCAGCAGGGCTGCCGGCGGGACTAGAGGCTACGAGCAGTACTTC
TRBJ1-2	.	TRBV11-2	.	CASSLENLGYTF	TGTGCCAGCAGCTTAGAAAATTTGGGCTACACCTTC
TRBJ2-3	few	TRBV6-4	TRBD2	CASSEASGSTDTQYF	TGTGCCAGCAGTGAGGCTAGCGGAAGCACAGATACGCAGTATTTT
TRBJ2-3	.	TRBV19	TRBD2	CASSLLAGEGADTQYF	TGTGCCAGTAGTCTCTTAGCGGGAGAAGGGGCAGATACGCAGTATTTT
TRBJ1-2	.	TRBV18	TRBD1	CASSKGPPVAQGVNYGYTF	TGTGCCAGCTCAAAGGGTCCACCGGTCGCACAGGGGGTGAACTATGGCTACACCTTC